This TCR beta chain was identified during a study of graft-versus-host responses after intestinal transplantation. About this clone itself: Its antigen is currently unknown.

Libraries were prepared by immunoSEQ multiplex PCR; TCRdb keeps only in-frame clonotypes and omits some of them. This table holds approximately 94,000 clones, roughly nine tenths found once. CDR3 length: 12 amino acids. V shed 5 bases and J 11 bases; nucleotides not matched to a gene: 4. Germline CDR1 reads MNHEY; CDR2 reads SVGAGI. The TCR sequence derives from a human donor who was the organ donor for an intestinal transplant. The specimen comprised unstimulated CD4+ T cells sorted from spleen or lymph node cells, sampled before transplant. The chain carries TRBV6-5 and TRBJ2-3; 10 bases are a match to TRBD2. The CDR3 DNA follows: TGTGCCAGCAGTGTCGCTAGCGGGGGGCAGTATTTT. Its translation: CASSVASGGQYF.